The rows below give T cell receptor beta chains drawn from one sample of a study of blood T cell repertoires in COVID-19. Data came from immunoSEQ multiplex PCR; TCRdb stores just in-frame clones and leaves some out. Here the sample spans roughly 380,000 clones, roughly 90% being singletons. The specimen sequenced was PBMCs or T cells enriched from blood (not recorded which). Receptors were obtained from a woman aged 25 to 45 who had recovered from COVID-19. Each CDR3 is given with its conserved first and last residue. D genes are given only for firm matches. The size of a clone is reported for some rows only, either as once, few or many, or as a class for expanded clones.

TRBD2,.,TRBJ2-5,TRBV5-4,TGTGCCAGCAGCTTGAAGGGAGGGCGAGAGACCCAGTACTTC,CASSLKGGRETQYF
.,.,TRBJ2-1,TRBV12-3/TRBV12-4,TGTGCCAGCAGGACCACGGGTGTTAAGCAGTTCTTC,CASRTTGVKQFF
TRBD2,once,TRBJ2-1,TRBV4-1,TGCGCCAGCAGCCAAGATGGGGGACTAGCGTGGGAGCAGTTCTTC,CASSQDGGLAWEQFF
.,.,TRBJ2-5,TRBV15,TGTGCCACCAGCCGAGGGGGGGGGACCCAAGAGACCCAGTACTTC,CATSRGGGTQETQYF
.,.,TRBJ1-3,TRBV6-5,TGTGCCAGCACCGGGGGGGGTTTCTCTGGAAACACCATATATTTT,CASTGGGFSGNTIYF
.,.,TRBJ1-4,TRBV6-5,TGTGCCAGCAGCCACAGGAAGGGTAGGGAAAAACTGTTTTTT,CASSHRKGREKLFF
TRBD1,.,TRBJ1-2,TRBV10-3,TGTGCCATCAGTGATGGGACAGGAGACTATGGCTACACCTTC,CAISDGTGDYGYTF
TRBD1,.,TRBJ2-7,TRBV12-5,TGTGCTAGTGGCCCTAGCCAGGGGGCAGGATACGAGCAGTACTTC,CASGPSQGAGYEQYF
.,.,TRBJ2-7,TRBV6-5,TGTGCCAGCAGAAATACCGGGGAACAGCAGTACTTC,CASRNTGEQQYF
TRBD1,.,TRBJ1-1,TRBV7-9,TGTGCCAGCAGCTCCGGACAGGGGGTCACTGAAGCTTTCTTT,CASSSGQGVTEAFF
.,.,TRBJ2-2,TRBV28,TGTGCCAGCAGTTCCCCAAGGCGGGTGACCGGGGAGCTGTTTTTT,CASSSPRRVTGELFF
.,.,TRBJ1-6,TRBV18,TGTGCCAGCTCACCACGTTCCGATTCACCCCTCCACTTT,CASSPRSDSPLHF
TRBD2,.,TRBJ2-2,TRBV5-6,TGTGCCAGCAGCACCTTAGCGGGGGAGAACACCGGGGAGCTGTTTTTT,CASSTLAGENTGELFF
.,.,TRBJ2-1,TRBV28,TGTGCCAGCAGTAGACTGTACAATGAGCAGTTCTTC,CASSRLYNEQFF
TRBD1,.,TRBJ2-7,TRBV5-5,TGTGCCAGCAGCCCAATACAGGGGGCGCCGGAAGAGCAGTACTTC,CASSPIQGAPEEQYF
TRBD1,.,TRBJ1-1,TRBV7-3,TGTGCCAGCAGCACCGGGACAGGAGAGACTGAAGCTTTCTTT,CASSTGTGETEAFF
.,.,TRBJ2-7,TRBV7-9,TGTGCCAGCAGCTTAGCATGGAAGGGGGAGTACTACGAGCAGTACTTC,CASSLAWKGEYYEQYF
TRBD2,once,TRBJ2-1,TRBV4-2,TGTGCCAGCAGCCAACCAGCGGGAGATTCCTACAATGAGCAGTTCTTC,CASSQPAGDSYNEQFF
.,.,TRBJ2-5,TRBV7-2,TGTGCCAGCAGCTTGGGGGGGGCTTATGGAGAGACCCAGTACTTC,CASSLGGAYGETQYF
TRBD2,.,TRBJ2-3,TRBV29-1,TGCAGCGCCCGGGGGCTAGCGGGGGAGGGCACAGATACGCAGTATTTT,CSARGLAGEGTDTQYF
.,.,TRBJ2-7,TRBV7-6,TGTGCCAGCAGCTCACTAGCTTCAACGAGCGAGCAGTACTTC,CASSSLASTSEQYF
TRBD1,.,TRBJ2-7,TRBV28,TGTGCCAGCAGTTTTACCGGGACAGGGTTCTACGAGCAGTACTTC,CASSFTGTGFYEQYF
.,few,TRBJ1-5,TRBV6-5,TGTGCCAGCAGTCCAGGGGCATATATCAATCAGCCCCAGCATTTT,CASSPGAYINQPQHF